A single sample gave rise to the 18 T cell receptor beta chains below, sequenced in a study of T cells in Graves' hyperthyroidism and ophthalmopathy. Using RNA transcripts as the source, TCR beta CDR3 regions were amplified. First-round RT-PCR with HTBI primers amplified the TCR CDR3 region. Via MiXCR, TCRdb re-called the multiplex PCR reads, giving one row per CDR3 protein. The sample contains approximately 590,000 distinct CDR3 sequences, more than 15% of which appear only once. The sequenced sample consisted of blood. The receptors were sampled from a woman younger than 45 with Graves' hyperthyroidism.

The J gene is TRBJ1-2, the V gene TRBV4-2; a weak D match, TRBD1 (5 bases). Germline V gene data show CDR1 as LGHNA and CDR2 as YNFKEQ. This CDR3 has 18 residues. Trimming cost V 1 base and J 6 bases, with 24 bases left between them. CDR3 coding DNA: TGTGCCAGCAGCCAAGGATCCCCACCGGCAGGCCCGGGGGATGGCTACACCTTC. Amino acid sequence: CASSQGSPPAGPGDGYTF.

This clonotype was found many times. The chain carries TRBV20-1 and TRBJ2-4, with TRBD1 identical over 9 bases. Germline V gene lookup returns CDR1 DFQATT and CDR2 SNEGSKA (reference sequence). This CDR3 is built from 14 residues. J was trimmed by 6 bases and V by 6 bases; bases with no gene match: 9. CDR3 coding DNA: TGCAGTGCGACCGGGACAGGGCTTGTAAACATTCAGTACTTC. Protein: CSATGTGLVNIQYF.

A few counts support this clonotype. The rearrangement links TRBV15 to TRBJ2-1; D tentatively fits TRBD1 or TRBD2 (5 bases each). The germline V gene has CDR1 LNHNV and CDR2 YYDKDF (reference sequence). The CDR3 consists of 15 residues. Trimming pared 0 bases from V and 6 bases from J, leaving 12 bases between. The CDR3 coding sequence is TGTGCCACCAGCAGAGATCGGGGACCCCTCAATGAGCAGTTCTTC. Its translation is CATSRDRGPLNEQFF.

In this sample, this clonotype turned up many times. The rearrangement joins TRBV11-2 to TRBJ2-1; weak D call: TRBD2 (6 bases). The CDR3 totals 16 residues. In germline, CDR1 is SGHAT, CDR2 FQNNGV. Trimming stripped 5 bases from V and 2 bases from J, with 16 bases between. Here the CDR3 reads CASSARVAATYNEQFF. The CDR3 DNA reads as TGTGCCAGCAGCGCTAGGGTAGCGGCGACCTACAATGAGCAGTTCTTC. The full variable domain, in which reference TRBV11-2 and TRBJ2-1 provide the parts outside the CDR3, is EAGVAQSPRYKIIEKRQSVAFWCNPISGHATLYWYQQILGQGPKLLIQFQNNGVVDDSQLPKDRFSAERLKGVDSTLKIQPAKLEDSAVYLCASSARVAATYNEQFFGPGTRLTVL.

The table lists this clonotype with many counts. V usage is TRBV7-9 and J usage is TRBJ2-3; tentative D call: TRBD1 (6 bases). This CDR3 comprises 12 residues. Germline V gene lookup returns CDR1 SEHNR and CDR2 FQNEAQ (reference sequence). Trimming removed 5 bases at V and 8 bases at J, with 11 bases between. In nucleotides, the CDR3 is TGTGCCAGCAGCCCGCAGGGGACTACGCAGTATTTT. It encodes CASSPQGTTQYF.

The sample holds many counts of this clonotype. This rearrangement joins TRBV6-1 to TRBJ2-3; TRBD1 matches at 10 bases. The trim removed 6 bases at V and 4 bases at J, leaving 4 bases unmatched. This CDR3 comprises 14 residues. Germline-derived CDR1 and CDR2 are MNHNS and SASEGT. Written as DNA, the CDR3 is TGTGCCAGCAGGACAGGGGGCTCTGCAGATACGCAGTATTTT. Protein product: CASRTGGSADTQYF.

V is TRBV20-1 and J is TRBJ1-6; TRBD1 might be the D (5 bases). Germline values: CDR1 DFQATT, CDR2 SNEGSKA (reference sequence). V was shortened by 5 bases and J by 1 base, with 9 bases between the two germline ends. The CDR3 loop spans 14 amino acids. The CDR3 reads CSAGGVSYNSPLHF. The CDR3 coding sequence is TGCAGTGCTGGGGGTGTGTCCTATAATTCACCCCTCCACTTT.

In its sample, this clonotype was seen a few times. The V gene is TRBV12-3 or TRBV12-4, the J gene TRBJ2-2; D is ambiguous. CDR3 length: 15 residues. V was cut by 4 bases and J by 6 bases, with 15 bases left in between. The CDR3, as DNA: TGTGCCAGCAGTTCGACCCCCCGCGGTGCCGGGGAGCTGTTTTTT. This codes for CASSSTPRGAGELFF.

Many counts were recorded for this clonotype. The chain employs TRBV4-2 and TRBJ1-5; D is possibly TRBD1 (6 bases). The CDR3 has 16 residues. The ends were cut back, 3 bases at V and 2 bases at J, with 14 bases in the middle. Germline-derived CDR1 and CDR2 are LGHNA and YNFKEQ. The CDR3 coding sequence is TGTGCCAGCAGCCAGGGAAGGGGGGGCGGCAATCAGCCCCAGCATTTT. This encodes CASSQGRGGGNQPQHF.

This clonotype was counted at least ten times. V is TRBV6-5 and J is TRBJ1-1; D not certain. The V gene's germline CDR1 is MNHEY and CDR2 SVGAGI. Trimming left V 0 bases short and J 6 bases short, with 14 bases between. There are 15 residues in the CDR3. This chain's CDR3 is CASSYSGWEGSEAFF. Here the CDR3 DNA reads TGTGCCAGCAGTTACTCTGGTTGGGAGGGATCTGAAGCTTTCTTT.

V is TRBV7-9 and J is TRBJ2-1; D call uncertain. Germline CDR1 SEHNR, CDR2 FQNEAQ (reference sequence). This CDR3 spans 15 amino acids. V was trimmed by 5 bases and J by 3 bases, leaving 14 bases between them. CDR3 nucleotides: TGTGCCAGCAGCGTAAATGTCGCCAGCTACAATGAGCAGTTCTTC. Protein: CASSVNVASYNEQFF.

The chain joins TRBV7-9 to TRBJ2-1, with TRBD2 as a possible D gene (5 bases). V was cut by 0 bases and J by 6 bases, with 12 bases left in between. Germline V gives CDR1 SEHNR, CDR2 FQNEAQ (reference sequence). This CDR3 contains 15 residues. CDR3 nucleotide sequence: TGTGCCAGCAGCTTAGCAGTAGCGATAATCAATGAGCAGTTCTTC. Translation gives CASSLAVAIINEQFF.

The sample holds a few counts of this clonotype. V and J are TRBV24-1 and TRBJ2-1; TRBD2 matches 10 bases. The CDR3 sequence is 16 residues long. V was clipped by 0 bases and J by 3 bases; unmatched bases: 1. Germline V lookup: CDR1 KGHDR, CDR2 SFDVKD. The CDR3: CATSDLGLADYNEQFF. As DNA, the CDR3 is TGTGCCACCAGTGATTTGGGACTAGCGGACTACAATGAGCAGTTCTTC.

This clonotype has ten or more counts. The chain carries TRBV7-2 and TRBJ2-7, with 10 bases fitting TRBD2. This CDR3 is built from 17 residues. The V gene's germline CDR1 is SGHTA and CDR2 FQGNSA. The junction had 9 bases not matched to a gene; V was cut back by 0 bases and J by 4 bases. The CDR3 loop reads CASSLALSGRDLYEQYF. The CDR3 DNA sequence: TGTGCCAGCAGCTTAGCTCTCAGCGGGAGGGATTTATACGAGCAGTACTTC.

The chain has TRBV27 and TRBJ1-5, with 8 nucleotides matching TRBD1. The CDR3 contains 14 residues. Trimming at V came to 5 bases and at J to 7 bases, leaving 7 bases not matched to a gene. CDR1 is MNHEY and CDR2 is SMNVEV in the germline V gene (reference sequence). The CDR3 protein is CASSPDRAKQPQHF. CDR3 DNA: TGTGCCAGCAGTCCGGACAGGGCGAAACAGCCCCAGCATTTT.

This clonotype was detected ten times or more. The CDR3 DNA reads as TGCAGTGCTGCGTCTGGGGACCGCGAGCAGTACTTC. As protein: CSAASGDREQYF. V gene TRBV20-1 combines with J gene TRBJ2-7; D tentatively reads TRBD1 or TRBD2 (5 bases each). Between the trimmed V and J ends, which lost 5 bases and 6 bases, there was a span of 14 bases. Germline assignment: CDR1 DFQATT and CDR2 SNEGSKA (reference sequence). This CDR3 is built from 12 residues.

This clonotype was seen ten or more times. The chain combines TRBV6-5 with TRBJ1-6; D might be TRBD1 (5 bases). V shed 4 bases and J shed 7 bases, with 14 bases lying between them. Germline V lookup: CDR1 MNHEY, CDR2 SVGAGI. The CDR3 length is 15 residues. The CDR3 DNA reads as TGTGCCAGCAGTTCCCAGGGCCCACCAAATTCACCCCTCCACTTT. Translation: CASSSQGPPNSPLHF.

This clonotype appeared many times. This chain connects TRBV27 to TRBJ2-3, with no clear D. CDR3 length equals 15 residues. V was cut by 0 bases and J by 4 bases, with 11 bases left in between. Per the germline V gene, CDR1 is MNHEY and CDR2 is SMNVEV (reference sequence). CDR3 in DNA: TGTGCCAGCAGTTTATCGGTCTCCTTTCCAGATACGCAGTATTTT. This gives the protein CASSLSVSFPDTQYF.